The T cell receptor (beta chain) described here comes from a study of tumor and adjacent non-tumor tissue in lung cancer. Study context: Millions of productive TCRbeta reads were obtained per sample on average.

With respect to this clonotype: No antigen is known for it.

Study-wide results and caveats: Normal lung showed higher cumulative top 100 clone frequency than tumor.

Three rounds of nested PCR, following a modified ARM-PCR protocol, produced the TCRbeta library. A single record per CDR3 protein comes from TCRdb applying MiXCR to the multiplex PCR reads. This table holds 200,000 to 250,000 distinct CDR3 sequences, 60% to 85% found once. This sample's RNA came from whole unsorted tissue. V shed 6 bases, J shed 0 bases, and the junction held 9 bases outside the gene matches. This CDR3 has 16 residues. Germline V CDR1 and CDR2: SGHRS, YFSETQ. The chain is built from TRBV5-1 and TRBJ2-1, with 7 nucleotides matching TRBD2. Sequenced input: lung tumor tissue. The sequence was obtained from a man in his sixties with non-small cell lung cancer. The CDR3: CASTTLASSSYNEQFF. The CDR3 DNA is TGCGCCAGCACCACACTAGCGTCAAGCTCCTACAATGAGCAGTTCTTC.